The rows below give T cell receptor beta chains drawn from one sample of a study of OX40 agonist ivuxolimab in advanced cancers. Some clones are missing from TCRdb's copy, which holds only in-frame ones; the method was immunoSEQ multiplex PCR. Of about 91,000 clones in the sample, 70% to 90% are singletons; the top ten hold approximately 0.5%. This specimen consisted of CD4+ or CD8+ T cells sorted from blood, obtained in a trial of the OX40 agonist ivuxolimab. These receptors were obtained from an adult with an advanced solid tumor such as melanoma, head and neck, liver or kidney cancer. The CDR3 runs from the conserved cysteine through the conserved F or W. Fields, in order: V gene, clone size, J gene, D gene, CDR3 DNA, CDR3 protein. A D gene is named only where the DNA matches it firmly. Clone size is stated in some rows and not others, as once, few, many or a class when expanded.

>TRBV5-8|-|TRBJ2-3|TRBD1
TGTGCCAGCAGGCCTCAGGGGGCAGGAACGCAGTATTTT
CASRPQGAGTQYF
>TRBV7-9|-|TRBJ2-7|-
TGTGCCAGCAGCCGAGCCGGTACAGGGCTACCCTACGAGCAGTACTTC
CASSRAGTGLPYEQYF
>TRBV11-3|-|TRBJ2-1|-
TGTGCCAGCAGCATTGGACAGACTGATGAGCAGTTCTTC
CASSIGQTDEQFF
>TRBV11-3|once|TRBJ2-1|-
TGTGCCAGCAGCTCCCAGGGGGGGCCCTCCCCCAATGAGCAGTTCTTC
CASSSQGGPSPNEQFF
>TRBV7-3|-|TRBJ2-5|-
TGTGCCAGCAGTTCGGGGGGCGAAGAGACCCAGTACTTC
CASSSGGEETQYF
>TRBV18|-|TRBJ2-7|-
TGTGCCAGCTCACCGGAGAGGTCCGAGCAGTACTTC
CASSPERSEQYF
>TRBV6-1|once|TRBJ2-2|-
TGTGCCAGCACCCAGACAGGGAGGGCCGGGGAGCTGTTTTTT
CASTQTGRAGELFF
>TRBV5-1|-|TRBJ2-1|TRBD1
TGCGCCAGCAGCGGGCGGGACAGGAAGGATGAGCAGTTCTTC
CASSGRDRKDEQFF
>TRBV5-1|-|TRBJ2-1|-
TGCGCCAGCAGCTACCCCGGGACGCCCTACAATGAGCAGTTCTTC
CASSYPGTPYNEQFF
>TRBV5-1|-|TRBJ2-7|-
TGCGCCACCACGGAAGGCCTGGGGTCCTACGAGCAGTACTTC
CATTEGLGSYEQYF
>TRBV7-2|-|TRBJ1-3|-
TGTGCCAGCAGCTTAGGAGCCGGAGGGGACACCATATATTTT
CASSLGAGGDTIYF
>TRBV6-6|-|TRBJ2-7|TRBD1
TGTGCCAGCAGTTACGGGGACAGTTCCGAGCAGTACTTC
CASSYGDSSEQYF
>TRBV5-1|-|TRBJ2-3|TRBD2
TGCGCCAGCAGCCCCCTTGTGGGAGGGCCCCGGGGTGGCACAGATACGCAGTATTTT
CASSPLVGGPRGGTDTQYF
>TRBV5-1|-|TRBJ2-3|-
TGCGCCAGCAGCTTTCTAGATACGCAGTATTTT
CASSFLDTQYF
>TRBV19|-|TRBJ1-1|-
TGTGCCAGTAGTATGCGGGGGCGGCGGGCTGAAGCTTTCTTT
CASSMRGRRAEAFF
>TRBV18|once|TRBJ1-5|TRBD1
TGTGCCAGCTCACCAGGGACAGGGGAGTCGCGACAGCCCCAGCATTTT
CASSPGTGESRQPQHF
>TRBV5-5|-|TRBJ1-3|-
TGTGCCAGCAGCTTGGAGATCTCTGGAAACACCATATATTTT
CASSLEISGNTIYF
>TRBV5-1|few|TRBJ1-1|-
TGCGCCAGCAGCTTGGCAGGGCAGCTGAACACTGAAGCTTTCTTT
CASSLAGQLNTEAFF
>TRBV5-4|-|TRBJ2-7|TRBD1
TGTGCCAGCAGCCGACCGGGACAGGGGTACGAGCAGTACTTC
CASSRPGQGYEQYF
>TRBV7-3|-|TRBJ1-1|-
TGTGCCAGCAGCTTAATGGGGTCCACTGAAGCTTTCTTT
CASSLMGSTEAFF
>TRBV2|-|TRBJ2-7|TRBD1
TGTGCCAGCAGTGTTTCCAGGGGGCGCGAGCAGTACTTC
CASSVSRGREQYF
>TRBV7-9|-|TRBJ2-7|TRBD1
TGTGCCAGCAGCCCTTGGGACAGGGTGAAGCAGTACTTC
CASSPWDRVKQYF
>TRBV2|-|TRBJ1-4|TRBD1
TGTGCCAGCATTGAAGGGGGCAATAATGAAAAACTGTTTTTT
CASIEGGNNEKLFF
>TRBV6-1|-|TRBJ1-2|-
TGTGCCAGCAGTGAAGAGCCATACAGGGTTGCTAACTATGGCTACACCTTC
CASSEEPYRVANYGYTF
>TRBV5-1|-|TRBJ2-7|TRBD1
TGCGCCAGCAGCCCGGGACAGAACTACGAGCAGTACTTC
CASSPGQNYEQYF
>TRBV2|few|TRBJ2-1|-
TGTGCCAGCAAGAGGGATACCTACAATGAGCAGTTCTTC
CASKRDTYNEQFF
>TRBV5-4|once|TRBJ1-1|-
TGTGCCAGCAGCTTGGTTGTGAACACTGAAGCTTTCTTT
CASSLVVNTEAFF
>TRBV6-5|-|TRBJ1-5|-
TGTGCCAGCAGTTTTCTGAGGGGCAGTCAGCCCCAGCATTTT
CASSFLRGSQPQHF
>TRBV15|-|TRBJ2-5|-
TGTGCCACCAGCGCCACCCAGGGGTCTATCGAGGTCGGCGAGACCCAGTACTTC
CATSATQGSIEVGETQYF
>TRBV6-4|-|TRBJ1-1|-
TGTGCCAGCAAGGGACGTTTCATGAACACTGAAGCTTTCTTT
CASKGRFMNTEAFF
>TRBV2|-|TRBJ1-5|-
TGTGCCAGCAGCACCGGGACAAGGGGCATGCTCCAGCATTTT
CASSTGTRGMLQHF
>TRBV5-1|-|TRBJ1-1|TRBD1
TGCGCCAGCAGCTTGGCCGAAGGACAGGGGGCTGGGAGCACTGAAGCTTTCTTT
CASSLAEGQGAGSTEAFF
>TRBV7-3|-|TRBJ2-7|-
TGTGCCAGCAGCTTAACGGCAGCCTCCTACGAGCAGTACTTC
CASSLTAASYEQYF
>TRBV6-1|-|TRBJ1-1|TRBD1
TGTGCCACTGGGGACAGGGGACATGGGAACACTGAAGCTTTCTTT
CATGDRGHGNTEAFF
>TRBV5-1|-|TRBJ2-5|-
TGCGCCAGCAGCCTCAGGACGGCTGAAGAGACCCAGTACTTC
CASSLRTAEETQYF
>TRBV10-2|-|TRBJ2-7|-
TGCGCCAGCAGTGTGAGCGACTACGAGCAGTACTTC
CASSVSDYEQYF
>TRBV7-2|-|TRBJ1-1|-
TGTGCCAGCAGCTTATTGGTGCAGGAAGCTTTCTTT
CASSLLVQEAFF
>TRBV5-8|-|TRBJ1-3|-
TGTGCCAGCAGCTTGGGCCAGAGCTCTGGAAACACCATATATTTT
CASSLGQSSGNTIYF
>TRBV2|-|TRBJ2-1|-
TGTGCCAGCAGTGAATACGGTGAGCAGTTCTTC
CASSEYGEQFF
>TRBV13|-|TRBJ1-5|TRBD1
TGTGCCAGCAGCAAAGGGACAGGTCAGCCCCAGCATTTT
CASSKGTGQPQHF
>TRBV18|once|TRBJ2-3|-
TGTGCCAGCTCACCTCAATCGAAAGATACGCAGTATTTT
CASSPQSKDTQYF
>TRBV2|-|TRBJ2-7|-
TGTGCCGCGTCCACGGGCGGAATCTCCTACGAGCAGTACTTC
CAASTGGISYEQYF
>TRBV25-1|-|TRBJ2-3|-
TGTGCCAGCAGTGACCCCAGCGGAGGCTCTGAATATAATCAGTATTTT
CASSDPSGGSEYNQYF
>TRBV4-1|-|TRBJ1-5|-
TGCGCCAGCAGCCAAGGGGAGGCTGGGAGGGAGCCCCAGCATTTT
CASSQGEAGREPQHF
>TRBV5-4|-|TRBJ2-5|TRBD2
TGTGCCAGCAGCCCCCAGCGGGGGGGAGGAGAGACCCAGTACTTC
CASSPQRGGGETQYF
>TRBV4-1|-|TRBJ2-6|-
TGCGCCAGCAGCCTCGGACCTAACTCTGGGGCCAACGTCCTGACTTTC
CASSLGPNSGANVLTF
>TRBV5-5|-|TRBJ1-4|TRBD1
TGTGCCAGCAGCGAGGACAGGGGTTCCCTCGGGGAAAAACTGTTTTTT
CASSEDRGSLGEKLFF
>TRBV18|-|TRBJ1-5|TRBD1
TGTGCCAGCTCACCAACAGGGGAGGGTCAGCCCCAGCATTTT
CASSPTGEGQPQHF
>TRBV28|-|TRBJ2-7|-
TGTGCCAGCAGTTTCGACATCTCCTACGAGCAGTACTTC
CASSFDISYEQYF
>TRBV29-1|-|TRBJ2-2|TRBD1
TGCAGCGCAGCGACAGGGAGAAGCACCGGGGAGCTGTTTTTT
CSAATGRSTGELFF
>TRBV11-2|-|TRBJ2-7|-
TGTGCCAGCAGCTTAGATTTTGCAGGGCTATCCTACGAGCAGTACTTC
CASSLDFAGLSYEQYF
>TRBV5-1|-|TRBJ1-1|TRBD1
TGCGCCAGCAGCTCTGGACAGGGAGACACTGAAGCTTTCTTT
CASSSGQGDTEAFF
>TRBV29-1|-|TRBJ2-7|TRBD2
TGCAGCGCCCGGACGGGGGGGGACGAGCAGTACTTC
CSARTGGDEQYF
>TRBV2|few|TRBJ1-2|-
TGTGCCAGCAGCGAAGACAGCTATGGCTACACCTTC
CASSEDSYGYTF
>TRBV18|-|TRBJ2-5|-
TGTGCCAGCTCACTCTCGGAGACCCAGTACTTC
CASSLSETQYF
>TRBV7-8|few|TRBJ2-5|-
TGTGCCAGCAGCTTAGTTAGGCTAGTGGGGGCCGGTGAGGAAGGGACCCAGTACTTC
CASSLVRLVGAGEEGTQYF